This T cell receptor (beta chain) was recovered during a study of blood T cell repertoires in COVID-19. Germline V lookup: CDR1 SGHTA, CDR2 FQGTGA. V shed 2 bases and J shed 7 bases, with 14 bases lying between them. The CDR3 length is 14 residues. Assay: immunoSEQ multiplex PCR; the TCRdb copy retains only in-frame clones and omits some. This sample yields about 190,000 clones, of which about 88% are seen a single time; 1.1% belongs to the top ten. This chain joins TRBV7-3 and TRBJ1-1; maybe TRBD1 (5 bases). This TCR was recovered from a man aged 25-45 years with acute or convalescent COVID-19. Specimen: peripheral blood. The CDR3 is CASSLGGSPGEAFF. The CDR3 DNA sequence: TGTGCCAGCAGCTTAGGGGGGAGTCCAGGTGAAGCTTTCTTT.